This T cell receptor beta chain was retrieved from a study of cytomegalovirus exposure and HLA in healthy donors. Study conclusions and caveats: Specificity for CMV antigens was confirmed in vitro for a few of the CMV-associated chains. Reports credit the classifier with highly specific, highly sensitive diagnosis of cytomegalovirus status. The study listed roughly 160 cytomegalovirus-associated TCR beta chains.

CDR3 length equals 16 residues. Germline CDR1 reads PRHDT; CDR2 reads FYEKMQ (reference sequence). Germline trimming cut 5 bases from V and 0 bases from J; bases unmatched to any gene: 6. This table comes from immunoSEQ multiplex PCR, and its TCRdb copy is limited to in-frame clones, with some not included. The data contain some 170,000 clones, 70% to 90% of them singletons. With regard to this clone: Its cognate antigen is unknown.

The V gene is TRBV13, the J gene TRBJ2-7; 11 nucleotides line up with TRBD2. Sequencing was performed on PBMCs. This TCR came from a young man in good health and CMV-seropositive. This CDR3 is CASSNSGGAGSYEQYF. CDR3 DNA sequence: TGTGCCAGCAGCAATAGCGGGGGGGCCGGCTCCTACGAGCAGTACTTC.